Shown below are 7 T cell receptor beta chains from a single sample sequenced in a study of T cell repertoires in cytomegalovirus infection (dated by TCRdb to the late 2010s). TCRdb lists the instrument as Illumina HiSeq 1500. TCRdb's own reprocessing of the public reads used fastp at Q25 and MiXCR and kept productive beta chains. Each CDR3 protein appears once, grouped with its most common genes and DNA. The sample table contains about 69,000 distinct CDR3 sequences; only one count was recorded for under 30% of them. 59% of the sample goes to the ten largest clones. Their cognate antigens are unknown. According to the study, the label for this sample's treatment or condition signals: in vitro stimulation with specific CMV peptide epitopes to enrich CMV-specific T cells. The specimen was CD8+ T cells from cultured PBMCs, collected from culture after CMV antigen stimulation. The receptors shown here come from a human donor in good health (CMV status not recorded). Some clones in this sample may be carry-over from other donors' samples.

V and J are TRBV27 and TRBJ1-2; TRBD1 might be the D (5 bases). The V end was cut by 4 bases, the J end by 4 bases, with 16 bases between. Germline V gene sequence: CDR1 MNHEY, CDR2 SMNVEV (reference sequence). This CDR3 is 15 amino acids long. The DNA for the CDR3 is TGTGCCAGCAGTTCACAGGACGGTAGACTCTATGGCTACACCTTC. As protein: CASSSQDGRLYGYTF.

In nucleotides, the CDR3 is TGTGCCAGCAGTTACCACTCGACGGTCCATCCGACAGGGTTTAGCAATCAGCCCCAGCATTTT. Its translation is CASSYHSTVHPTGFSNQPQHF. The genes are TRBV6-2 or TRBV6-3 and TRBJ1-5, with TRBD1 matching 7 bases. With 2 bases clipped from V and 0 bases from J, the junction kept 19 bases outside the gene matches. CDR1 and CDR2 (germline): MNHEY, SVGEGT. The CDR3 totals 21 residues.

This clonotype was seen repeatedly, ten times or more. CDR3 region: CASSLRAGADQPQHF. CDR3 bases: TGTGCCAGCAGCTTACGGGCAGGGGCTGATCAGCCCCAGCATTTT. The V gene is TRBV7-2, the J gene TRBJ1-5, with a possible D match to TRBD1 (6 bases). CDR1 and CDR2 (germline): SGHTA, FQGNSA. CDR3 length: 15 amino acids. The V end lost 2 bases, the J end lost 5 bases, and 13 bases lay between the germline ends.

V usage is TRBV4-1 and J usage is TRBJ2-3; 11 nucleotides line up with TRBD2. Trimming took 0 bases from V and 6 from J; bases not matched to a gene: 5. Looked up from germline, CDR1 is MGHRA and CDR2 is YSYEKL. This CDR3 has 16 amino acids. The chain's CDR3 is CASSQEDSGGVDTQYF. The CDR3 DNA follows: TGCGCCAGCAGCCAAGAGGATAGCGGGGGGGTCGATACGCAGTATTTT.

V gene TRBV24-1 combines with J gene TRBJ1-5, with D perhaps matching TRBD1 (5 bases). V lost 3 bases to trimming and J lost 4 bases, with 18 bases between them. The CDR3 runs to 17 residues. CDR1 and CDR2 (germline): KGHDR, SFDVKD. The CDR3 loop is CATSDVRVGEGNQPQHF. The CDR3 region has the DNA TGTGCCACCAGTGATGTAAGGGTCGGCGAGGGGAATCAGCCCCAGCATTTT.

This clonotype was seen only a few times. The V call is TRBV4-1, the J call TRBJ1-4; D remains ambiguous. The CDR3 sequence is 13 residues long. Trimming shortened V by 0 bases and J by 8 bases, and 7 bases separated the two germline ends. Germline lookup yields CDR1 MGHRA and CDR2 YSYEKL. The CDR3 DNA reads as TGCGCCAGCAGCCAAGATCTGGAAGAAAAACTGTTTTTT. Encoded protein: CASSQDLEEKLFF.

The chain is built from TRBV20-1 and TRBJ2-5, with 7 bases identical to TRBD2. Losses at the gene ends were 6 bases for V and 5 bases for J; bases not matched to a gene: 9. The germline V gene encodes CDR1 DFQATT and CDR2 SNEGSKA (reference sequence). The CDR3 extends over 13 amino acids. The CDR3 nucleotides are TGCAGTGCATCAGATGGGGGGGTGGAGACCCAGTACTTC. As protein: CSASDGGVETQYF.